The entry below gives a single T cell receptor beta chain sequence along with its context. Its specific antigen is unknown. No base quality information exists; no much larger clone differs at one position. The library relied on the immunoSEQ multiplex PCR assay. For the multiplex PCR, a mixture combining 60 forward primers for TCR Vbeta segments and 13 reverse primers for TCR Jbeta segments was used. The CDR3 region of rearranged TCR beta genes was amplified from genomic DNA by a multiplex PCR assay. On the Illumina HiSeq System, the amplified TCR beta libraries were sequenced as 87-base-pair reads. As for how the authors treated the data: In a later analysis, some 80 million unique TCR beta chains were counted across the approximately 640 repertoires, and approximately 11 million of these chains were shared by at least two donors. Raw reads were error-corrected and collapsed into unique sequences by a nearest-neighbor algorithm in which closely related sequences were merged to remove PCR and sequencing errors. V, D and J gene segments were assigned by aligning CDR3 sequences to IMGT reference sequences. Each retained sequence needed at least a six-nucleotide match to both a V gene segment and a J gene segment. A rearrangement was called productive if the CDR3 had no stop codons and remained in frame with V and J, and every other rearrangement was called non-productive. Following IMGT convention, CDR3 was defined as the stretch from the second conserved V-encoded cysteine to the conserved J-encoded phenylalanine. Sequences without an unambiguous match to a single V gene segment were excluded from the earlier analysis of a few hundred of the donors. An earlier analysis of about 600 of the donors called V segments functional above 56.7% productive rearrangements and segregating when the between-donor standard deviation exceeded 5%. A statistical classification framework was built for diagnosing cytomegalovirus status from the catalog of TCR beta chain sequences. In a later analysis, TCR nucleotide sequences were compared against IMGT/GENE-DB human TR gene sequences so that V and J genes could be assigned. A later analysis assigned CDR3 sequences and most-parsimonious VDJ recombination scenarios with the TCRdist pipeline. In a later analysis, every TCR beta chain was defined by the combination of its CDR3 amino acid sequence and its V-gene family, and reads without a unique V-gene family were dropped. To address suspected cross-contamination and a sequencing artifact, a later analysis removed 592 highly shared, low-generation-probability nucleotide sequences. In a later analysis, a clonal expansion index for each public chain was calculated from normalized within-repertoire ranks of inferred template counts. A later analysis computed generation probabilities with a VDJ recombination model fitted to out-of-frame rearrangements, and checked the results against IGoR. Hypergeometric tests were used in a later analysis to score TCR-TCR, TCR-HLA and TCR-CMV co-occurrence, with a repertoire-size bias correction applied to the TCR pairs. In a later analysis, false discovery rates were estimated by permuting HLA or CMV assignments 20 times. A later analysis grouped co-occurring TCRs with DBSCAN, adding TCRdist sequence similarity when clustering within HLA-allele-positive subsets. Co-occurrence clustering excluded repertoires with fewer than 30,000 or more than 120,000 public chains, plus five with anomalous nucleotide sharing. This is the immuneACCESS table as TCRdb keeps it, with only in-frame sequences that have V and J called. A part of the clones is gone; compared with another copy, unresolved V genes explain less than half, and the rest is unexplained. The V and J calls and the clone size are those of that table, but D and trimming were determined from the DNA. Across this sample there are more than 150,000 clones, with roughly 87% seen only once. Roughly 0.24% of the sample is taken by the ten largest.

This entry is derived from a study of cytomegalovirus exposure and HLA in healthy donors (dated by TCRdb to 2016 to 2017). Describing the broader study: In an earlier analysis of under 750 of the donors, 250 to 350 Gb of sequence data and some 100 million unique TCR beta sequences from 150 million to 200 million T cells were reported. Five DR-DQ haplotypes were treated as single units for association and clustering because of strong linkage in the cohort. Genome-wide SNP genotypes for about 65% of the roughly 670 donors were used in a later genetic analysis, which treated that subset as a discovery cohort. The genetic ancestry cluster associated with self-reported Caucasian donors included 70% to 85% of the 398 genotyped donors. In the later analysis, no new phenotypic data were used to find candidate immune exposures; instead, reliance was placed on TCR beta sequences and their occurrence across donors. A separate validation cohort of over a hundred different subjects was used in addition to the roughly 640-subject first cohort. Roughly 300 gigabases of sequencing data and roughly 81 million unique TCR sequences made up an early release that covered several hundred HLA-typed donors. Every repertoire in the discovery cohort had been generated on one and the same sequencing platform. The number of typed donors differed by locus: about 620-630 for A, B, C, DRB1 and DQB1; approximately 520 for DQA1; 606 for DPA1; and some 450 for DPB1. To study patterns of TCR occurrence, a later analysis re-analyzed previously published TCR beta repertoires from around 700 donors and added high-resolution HLA genotyping. Using immunosequencing, the study profiled T cell repertoires from 500 to 800 subjects and related those repertoires to cytomegalovirus serostatus. On average, roughly 200,000 unique TCR beta nucleotide sequences were sequenced per donor among a few hundred genotyped donors of the cohort, with 15% to 20% of those sequences being non-productive. The study aimed to test whether signatures of past pathogen exposure could be identified by cataloging public T cell receptors. Alongside the repertoire data, information on donor age, sex, ethnicity and CMV serostatus was compiled. To predict cytomegalovirus infection status, the study combined high-throughput TCR immunosequencing, statistical association of individual TCRs with disease status, and machine learning. To decide whether each TCR beta V gene segment behaved as functional or pseudogenic, an earlier analysis of several hundred of the donors relied on high-throughput TCR beta sequencing. Class I and class II HLA loci were covered by the typing at four-digit resolution. What the research found in general, with its limitations: A further reported finding was that TCR beta sequences accurately predicted the HLA-A and HLA-B alleles for most subjects in the first cohort. When HLA alleles, especially DR and DQ, strongly co-occurred, attributing TCR associations to individual alleles was difficult. A total of some 180 TCR beta chains were listed by the study as associated with cytomegalovirus. While some public TCRs were present in many individuals, most TCR sequences turned up only very rarely across donors. The authors suggested that the approach could potentially be generalized to other disease states and immunological phenotypes. Because the 87-base-pair reads could not distinguish some IMGT-functional V segments, including TRBV6-2 and TRBV6-3, those segments were excluded. In this cohort, only TCR beta chains were sequenced, and detectable features were limited by the absence of alpha or paired-chain data. Sequencing depth was assumed to be roughly uniform across donors in the presence/absence analyses, though that assumption may not hold. In a later genetic analysis, a missense DCLRE1C variant was associated with V-gene and J-gene trimming of TCR beta chains, and the association was replicated in an independent cohort. Linkage disequilibrium might explain the correlated functional status among segregating V segments, but an unknown experimental factor could not be excluded. Broadly in line with IMGT annotations, most TCR beta V segments showed up in productive rearrangements about 87% or about 30% of the time in an earlier analysis of around 550 of the donors. Three of the identified cytomegalovirus-associated TCR beta chains were confirmed in vitro to be specific for cytomegalovirus antigens. In a later analysis, several top co-occurrence clusters were reported to appear linked to parvovirus B19, influenza, CMV and Epstein-Barr virus. Because HLA typing was missing for some donors at each locus, association tests included only the typed subset. At a false discovery rate of 0.05, a later analysis linked about 17,000 TCR beta sequences to specific HLA alleles. A later genetic analysis reported fewer N-insertions in productive TCRs among donors in an Asian-associated ancestry cluster than the 666-donor mean. The classifier was reported to diagnose cytomegalovirus status with high specificity and sensitivity in both the original cohort and the validation cohort. In a later analysis, the rate of TCR association differed among HLA loci, with DRB1 alleles having the most associated TCRs and HLA-C alleles having the fewest. Compared with equally common non-associated chains, HLA-associated TCR beta chains in a later analysis were more clonally expanded and had lower generation probabilities. In a later analysis, most CMV-associated TCR beta chains were found to appear HLA-restricted, with HLA associations seemingly driven largely by CMV exposure. A cluster of highly shared sequence variants was judged likely to represent a technical artifact of the sequencing pipeline. Because counts were too low, around 18 rarely observed V segments, including chromosome 9 orphons, were left out of the earlier analysis of over 550 of the donors. For the cohort, immune exposure information was limited to CMV serostatus.

In total, 666 healthy bone marrow donors made up the cohort. Cohort members were all nominally healthy when sampled, although unrecorded immune exposures were likely present. The donor was CMV seronegative and belonged to the group of 352 seronegative cohort members. A peripheral blood sample was collected from each donor, and TCR beta sequencing was performed on peripheral blood mononuclear cells. Genomic DNA extraction from the blood cell samples was performed with the Qiagen DNeasy Blood Extraction Kit. CDR1 and CDR2, looked up from the germline V gene, are SGHDT and YYEEEE. V is pared back by 0 bases and J by 1 base, with 4 bases lying between the germline termini. The CDR3 runs 13 amino acids, cysteine and phenylalanine included. CDR3 DNA is the only sequence kept; it has 39 bases, read in frame from the first base.

The sample comprised PBMCs. This TCR was sampled from a girl under three years old in good health and CMV-seronegative. The rearrangement combines TRBV5-6 with TRBJ2-5, with an unclear D gene assignment. The CDR3 protein: CASSLGLQETQYF. The DNA sequence is as follows: TGTGCCAGCAGCTTGGGTCTCCAAGAGACCCAGTACTTC.